One and the same sample provided the 8 T cell receptor beta chains below, sequenced in a study of cytomegalovirus exposure and HLA in healthy donors. The study ran its PCR with 60 Vbeta and 13 Jbeta primers. Measured with immunoSEQ multiplex PCR; TCRdb has only the in-frame clones, and not every one. The sample contains 75,000 to 90,000 clones, roughly 80% of which appear only once. Sequencing was done on a sample of PBMCs. These receptors were collected from a human donor in good health.

V is TRBV4-1 and J is TRBJ2-7; 9 positions match TRBD1. There are 14 residues in the CDR3. V shed 2 bases and J 5 bases; nucleotides not matched to a gene: 4. Germline CDR1 and CDR2: MGHRA and YSYEKL. CDR3 DNA: TGCGCCAGCAGCCAACGGACAGGGGAGCACGAGCAGTACTTC. Amino acid sequence: CASSQRTGEHEQYF.

This chain uses TRBV2 with TRBJ2-7; weak D call: TRBD1 (7 bases). V gave up 7 bases and J gave up 2 bases, with 18 bases separating them. CDR3 length: 15 residues. Germline V gene sequence: CDR1 SNHLY, CDR2 FYNNEI. The CDR3 DNA reads as TGTGCCAGCAATGATTGGCAGGGGGGCACCTACGAGCAGTACTTC. The encoded protein is CASNDWQGGTYEQYF.

The chain joins TRBV29-1 to TRBJ2-1; 7 nucleotides agree with TRBD2. With V trimmed by 5 bases and J by 0 bases, 7 bases remained unmatched. This CDR3 comprises 15 residues. Germline-derived CDR1 and CDR2 are SQVTM and ANQGSEA. DNA for the CDR3: TGCAGCGTTAGAAGCGGGGCAAACTCCTACAATGAGCAGTTCTTC. This gives the protein CSVRSGANSYNEQFF.

The chain's CDR3 is CASSLGGTPEAFF. CDR3 nucleotide sequence: TGCGCCAGCAGCTTGGGGGGGACACCTGAAGCTTTCTTT. The chain recombines TRBV5-1 with TRBJ1-1, with TRBD1 as a possible D gene (6 bases). Germline values: CDR1 SGHRS, CDR2 YFSETQ. CDR3 length: 13 amino acids. V lost 0 bases and J 6 bases, leaving 9 bases between the germline ends.

The rearrangement uses TRBV4-1 and TRBJ2-2, with D possibly being TRBD1 (6 bases). The CDR3 length is 16 residues. Trimming took off 4 bases at V and 6 bases at J, with 18 bases between the two ends. Germline values: CDR1 MGHRA, CDR2 YSYEKL. CDR3 sequence reads: CASSPIDRKGAGELFF. CDR3 sequence (DNA): TGCGCCAGCAGCCCTATTGACAGGAAGGGTGCCGGGGAGCTGTTTTTT.

This clone was counted between two and nine times. The J gene is TRBJ2-6, the V gene TRBV5-1; 8 bases align to TRBD1. The CDR3 length is 16 residues. Losses at the gene ends were 4 bases for V and 2 bases for J; bases not matched to a gene: 5. Germline V CDR1 and CDR2: SGHRS, YFSETQ. This CDR3 reads CASSGTTGAGANVLTF. CDR3 DNA: TGCGCCAGCAGCGGAACGACAGGGGCTGGGGCCAACGTCCTGACTTTC.

The V call is TRBV19, the J call TRBJ2-1; D gene uncertain. The CDR3 is 13 residues long. V was trimmed by 6 bases and J by 9 bases, leaving 15 bases between them. Germline CDR1 is LNHDA and CDR2 is SQIVND (reference sequence). The CDR3 sequence is CASRVALTGEQFF. For the CDR3, the DNA is TGTGCCAGTAGGGTCGCGCTTACGGGTGAGCAGTTCTTC.

CDR3 sequence: CASSYGTSGTYNEQFF. DNA for the CDR3: TGTGCCAGCAGTTACGGGACTAGCGGTACCTACAATGAGCAGTTCTTC. The chain links TRBV6-6 to TRBJ2-1; TRBD2 matches 11 bases. Germline CDR1 and CDR2: MNHNY and SVGAGI (reference sequence). CDR3 size: 16 residues. Trimming took 2 bases from V and 2 from J; bases not matched to a gene: 2.